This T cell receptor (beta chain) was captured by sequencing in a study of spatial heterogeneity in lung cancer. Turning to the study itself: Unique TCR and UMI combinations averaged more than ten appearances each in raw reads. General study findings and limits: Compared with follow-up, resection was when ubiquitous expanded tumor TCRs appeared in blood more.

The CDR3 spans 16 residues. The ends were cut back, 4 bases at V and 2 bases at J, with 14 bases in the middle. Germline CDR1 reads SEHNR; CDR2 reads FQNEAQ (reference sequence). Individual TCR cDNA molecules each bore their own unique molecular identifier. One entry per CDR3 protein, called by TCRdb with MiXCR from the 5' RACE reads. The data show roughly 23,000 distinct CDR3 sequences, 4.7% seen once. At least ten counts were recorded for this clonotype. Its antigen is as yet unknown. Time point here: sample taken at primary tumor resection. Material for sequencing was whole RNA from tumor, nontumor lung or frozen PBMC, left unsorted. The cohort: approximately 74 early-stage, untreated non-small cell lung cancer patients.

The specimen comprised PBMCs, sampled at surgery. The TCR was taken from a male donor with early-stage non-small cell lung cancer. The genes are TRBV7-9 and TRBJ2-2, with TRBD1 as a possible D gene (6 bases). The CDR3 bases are TGTGCCAGCAGCTCGTGGCCACAGGGAAACACCGGGGAGCTGTTTTTT. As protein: CASSSWPQGNTGELFF.